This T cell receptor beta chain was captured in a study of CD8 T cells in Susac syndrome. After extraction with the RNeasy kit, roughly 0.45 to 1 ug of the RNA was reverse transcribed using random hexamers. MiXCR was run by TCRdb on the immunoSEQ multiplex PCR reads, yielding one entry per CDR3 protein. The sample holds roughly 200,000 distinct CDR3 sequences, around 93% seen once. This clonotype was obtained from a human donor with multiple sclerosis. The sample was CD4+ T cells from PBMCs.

The CDR3 DNA sequence: TGTGCCTGGAGTGACAGCCCCGGGGGAAACACCATATATTTT. Its translation is CAWSDSPGGNTIYF. The chain combines TRBV30 with TRBJ1-3, with D unresolved. From germline, CDR1 is GTSNPN and CDR2 SVGIG (reference sequence). This CDR3 comprises 14 residues. The V and J ends lost 1 base and 4 bases respectively, with 11 bases between them.